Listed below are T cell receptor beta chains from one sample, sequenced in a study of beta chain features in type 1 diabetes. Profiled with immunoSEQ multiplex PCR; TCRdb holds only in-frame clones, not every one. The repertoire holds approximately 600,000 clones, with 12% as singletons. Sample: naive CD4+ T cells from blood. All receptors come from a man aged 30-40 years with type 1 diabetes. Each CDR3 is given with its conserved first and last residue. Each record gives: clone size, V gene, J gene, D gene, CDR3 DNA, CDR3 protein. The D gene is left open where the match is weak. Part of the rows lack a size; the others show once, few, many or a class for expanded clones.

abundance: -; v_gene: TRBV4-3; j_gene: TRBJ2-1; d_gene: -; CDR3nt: TGCGCCAGCAGCCAAGGGGGTGGAGGGTCTACGGGTGAGCAGTTCTTC; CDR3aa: CASSQGGGGSTGEQFF
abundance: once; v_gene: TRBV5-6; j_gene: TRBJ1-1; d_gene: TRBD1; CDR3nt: TGTGCCAGCAGAGAGACAGGGAGGACTAAAGCTTTCTTT; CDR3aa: CASRETGRTKAFF
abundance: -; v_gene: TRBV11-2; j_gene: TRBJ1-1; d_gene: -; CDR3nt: TGTGCCAGCAGCCGGGACTATACTGAAGCTTTCTTT; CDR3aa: CASSRDYTEAFF
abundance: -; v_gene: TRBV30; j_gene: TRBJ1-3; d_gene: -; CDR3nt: TGTGCCTGGAGTGGTAGACCGAGCTCTGGAAACACCATATATTTT; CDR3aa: CAWSGRPSSGNTIYF
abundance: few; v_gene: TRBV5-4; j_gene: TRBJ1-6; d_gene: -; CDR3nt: TGTGCCAGCAGCTTGTGGAATAATTCACCCCTCCACTTT; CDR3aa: CASSLWNNSPLHF
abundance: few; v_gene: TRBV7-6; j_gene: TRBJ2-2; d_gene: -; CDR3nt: TGTGCCAGCAGTTCAGGGGCCGGGGAGCTGTTTTTT; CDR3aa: CASSSGAGELFF
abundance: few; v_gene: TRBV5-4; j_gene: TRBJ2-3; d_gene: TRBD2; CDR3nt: TGTGCCAGCAGCCCCGGACTAGCAGCGGATACGCAGTATTTT; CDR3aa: CASSPGLAADTQYF
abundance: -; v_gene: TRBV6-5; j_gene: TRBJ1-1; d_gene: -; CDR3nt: TGTGCCAGCAGTGAACGGGGAGTCACTGAAGCTTTCTTT; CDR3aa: CASSERGVTEAFF
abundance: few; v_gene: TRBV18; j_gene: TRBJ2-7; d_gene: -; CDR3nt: TGTGCCAGCTCACCAATGGCAGGGGAACAAGCCTACGAGCAGTACTTC; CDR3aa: CASSPMAGEQAYEQYF
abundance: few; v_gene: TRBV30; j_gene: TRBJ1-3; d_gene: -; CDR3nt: TGTGCCTGGAGTGTGGGGACCAGCTCTGGAAACACCATATATTTT; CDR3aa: CAWSVGTSSGNTIYF
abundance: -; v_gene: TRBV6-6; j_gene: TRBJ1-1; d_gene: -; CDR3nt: TGTGCCAGCAGCCAAAGGAGGCTGAACACTGAAGCTTTCTTT; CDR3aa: CASSQRRLNTEAFF
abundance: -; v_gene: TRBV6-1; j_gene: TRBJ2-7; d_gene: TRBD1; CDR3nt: TGTGCCAGCAGTTCCGGACAGGGCACCTCCTACGAGCAGTACTTC; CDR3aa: CASSSGQGTSYEQYF
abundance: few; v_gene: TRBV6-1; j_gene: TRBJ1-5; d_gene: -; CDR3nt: TGTGCCAGCAGTGAATGGGGGGGTGATCAGCCCCAGCATTTT; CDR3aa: CASSEWGGDQPQHF
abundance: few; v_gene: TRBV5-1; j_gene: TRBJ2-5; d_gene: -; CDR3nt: TGCGCCAGCAGCTGGAAGGAGTTAAGAGACAGGCAAGAGACCCAGTACTTC; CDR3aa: CASSWKELRDRQETQYF
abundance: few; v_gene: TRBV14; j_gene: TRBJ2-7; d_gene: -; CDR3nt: TGTGCCAGCAGCCAACAAGCCTACGAGCAGTACTTC; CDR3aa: CASSQQAYEQYF
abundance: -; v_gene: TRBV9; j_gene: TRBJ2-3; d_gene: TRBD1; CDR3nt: TGTGCCAGCAGCGTAGGCGTAGGGCCAGGGGGTGATACGCAGTATTTT; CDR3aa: CASSVGVGPGGDTQYF
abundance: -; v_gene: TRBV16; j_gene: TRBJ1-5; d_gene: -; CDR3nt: TGTGCCAGCAGCCGAGAAGCCAAGCCCCAGCATTTT; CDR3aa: CASSREAKPQHF
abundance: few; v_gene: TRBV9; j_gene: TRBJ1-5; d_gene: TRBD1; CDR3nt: TGTGCCAGCAGTGGGACAGGGGGGGGTCAGCCCCAGCATTTT; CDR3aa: CASSGTGGGQPQHF
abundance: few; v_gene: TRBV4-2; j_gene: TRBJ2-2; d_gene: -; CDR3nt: TGTGCCAGCAGCCCAGGTTCTGGGAACACCGGGGAGCTGTTTTTT; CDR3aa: CASSPGSGNTGELFF
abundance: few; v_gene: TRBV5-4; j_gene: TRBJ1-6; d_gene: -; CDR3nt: TGTGCCAGCAGCGCCGGGGGTTCACCCCTCCACTTT; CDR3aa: CASSAGGSPLHF
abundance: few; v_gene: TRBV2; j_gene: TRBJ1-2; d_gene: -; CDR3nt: TGTGCCAGCAGTGAATACACGGCTAACTATGGCTACACCTTC; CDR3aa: CASSEYTANYGYTF
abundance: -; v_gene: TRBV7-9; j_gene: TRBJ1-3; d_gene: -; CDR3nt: TGTGCCAGCAGCTTACTGCGGACAACTGGAAACACCATATATTTT; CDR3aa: CASSLLRTTGNTIYF
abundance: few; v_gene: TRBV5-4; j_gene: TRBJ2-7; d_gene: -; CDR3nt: TGTGCCAGCAGCTTTGCAGGGGCGCGTGAGCAGTACTTC; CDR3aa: CASSFAGAREQYF
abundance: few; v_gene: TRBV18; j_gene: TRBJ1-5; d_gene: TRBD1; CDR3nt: TGTGCCAGCTCACCCGGGGGGACAGGGGATCAGCCCCAGCATTTT; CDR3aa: CASSPGGTGDQPQHF
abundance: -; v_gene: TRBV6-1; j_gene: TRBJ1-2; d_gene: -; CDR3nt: TGTGCCAGCAGTGACCGAGGCCGGCTGGGCTACACCTTC; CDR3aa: CASSDRGRLGYTF
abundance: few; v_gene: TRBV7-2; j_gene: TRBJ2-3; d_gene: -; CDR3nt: TGTGCCAGCAGCTTGGCAGGGGCAGATACGCAGTATTTT; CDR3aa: CASSLAGADTQYF
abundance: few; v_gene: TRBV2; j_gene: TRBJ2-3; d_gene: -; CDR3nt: TGTGCCAGCAGTGTTGACCGCGGCACAGATACGCAGTATTTT; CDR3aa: CASSVDRGTDTQYF
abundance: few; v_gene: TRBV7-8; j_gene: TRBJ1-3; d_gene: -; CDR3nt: TGTGCCAGCAGCTCGGACAGAATTTCTGGAAACACCATATATTTT; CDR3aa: CASSSDRISGNTIYF
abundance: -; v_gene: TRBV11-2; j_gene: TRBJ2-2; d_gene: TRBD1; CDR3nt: TGTGCCAGCAGACCTACAGGGGTCCGGACCGGGGAGCTGTTTTTT; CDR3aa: CASRPTGVRTGELFF
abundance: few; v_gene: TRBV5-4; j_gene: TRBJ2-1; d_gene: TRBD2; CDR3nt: TGTGCCAGCAGCCCCTCTAGCGGGGGACCCAATGAGCAGTTCTTC; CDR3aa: CASSPSSGGPNEQFF
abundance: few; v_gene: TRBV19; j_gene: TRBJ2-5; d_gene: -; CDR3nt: TGTGCCAGTAGTACTAGCGCACAAGAGACCCAGTACTTC; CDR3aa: CASSTSAQETQYF
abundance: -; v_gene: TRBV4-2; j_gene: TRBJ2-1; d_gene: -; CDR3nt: TGTGCCAGCAGCCAAGGGTCTGAGCCCTACAATGAGCAGTTCTTC; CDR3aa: CASSQGSEPYNEQFF
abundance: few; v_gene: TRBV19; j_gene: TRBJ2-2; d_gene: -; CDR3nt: TGTGCCAGCCGAGGGACCACGAACACCGGGGAGCTGTTTTTT; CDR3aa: CASRGTTNTGELFF
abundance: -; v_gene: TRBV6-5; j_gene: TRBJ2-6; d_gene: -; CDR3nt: TGTGCCAGCAGTTATGCGGGTACTGGGGCCAACGTCCTGACTTTC; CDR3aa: CASSYAGTGANVLTF
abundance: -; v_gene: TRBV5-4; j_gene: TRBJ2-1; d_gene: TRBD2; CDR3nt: TGTGCCAGCTCTCGGGACCCTGGTGGGACTAGCAATGAGCAGTTCTTC; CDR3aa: CASSRDPGGTSNEQFF
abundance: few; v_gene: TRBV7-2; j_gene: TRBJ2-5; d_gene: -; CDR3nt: TGTGCCAGCAGCTTTGCCGCGCAAGAGACCCAGTACTTC; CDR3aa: CASSFAAQETQYF
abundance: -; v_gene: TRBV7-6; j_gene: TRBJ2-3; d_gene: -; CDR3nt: TGTGCCAGCAGCTCATCCCGTGCGGGGCCTTCTAGCACAGATACGCAGTATTTT; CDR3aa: CASSSSRAGPSSTDTQYF
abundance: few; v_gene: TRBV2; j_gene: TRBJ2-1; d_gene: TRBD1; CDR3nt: TGTGCCGGCCGCCCAGGGGGTGAGCAGTTCTTC; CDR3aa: CAGRPGGEQFF
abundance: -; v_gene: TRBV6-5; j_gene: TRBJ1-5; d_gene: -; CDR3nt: TGTGCCAGCAGTCCGTCTGGGGGTTATCAGCCCCAGCATTTT; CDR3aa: CASSPSGGYQPQHF
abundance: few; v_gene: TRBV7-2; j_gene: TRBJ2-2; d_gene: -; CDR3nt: TGTGCCAGCAGCGCGCGAGGGGAGCCCGGGGAGCTGTTTTTT; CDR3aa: CASSARGEPGELFF
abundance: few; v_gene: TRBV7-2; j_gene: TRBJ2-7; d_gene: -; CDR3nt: TGTGCCAGCAGCTTAGCTCAGTCCTACGAGCAGTACTTC; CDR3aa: CASSLAQSYEQYF
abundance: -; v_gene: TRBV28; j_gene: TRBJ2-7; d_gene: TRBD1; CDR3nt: TGTGCCAGCAGATTGGGACAGGGACGTCTACCCTACGAGCAGTACTTC; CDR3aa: CASRLGQGRLPYEQYF
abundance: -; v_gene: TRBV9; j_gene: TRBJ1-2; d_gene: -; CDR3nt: TGTGCCAGCAGCCCGCCCTTGCACTCTGGCTACACCTTC; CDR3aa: CASSPPLHSGYTF
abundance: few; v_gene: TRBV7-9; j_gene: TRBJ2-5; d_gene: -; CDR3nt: TGTGCCAGCAGCCCAGAGGGGTTGGGCGGGGAGACCCAGTACTTC; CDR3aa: CASSPEGLGGETQYF
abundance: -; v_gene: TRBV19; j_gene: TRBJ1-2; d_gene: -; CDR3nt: TGTGCCAGTAGTAGCTCAGGGGATAATGGCTACACCTTC; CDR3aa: CASSSSGDNGYTF
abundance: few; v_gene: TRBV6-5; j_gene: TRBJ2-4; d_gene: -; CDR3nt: TGTGCCAGCAGTTACTCAGTGGGGGCCGCCAAAAACATTCAGTACTTC; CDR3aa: CASSYSVGAAKNIQYF
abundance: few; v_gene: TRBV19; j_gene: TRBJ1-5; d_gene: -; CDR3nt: TGTGCCAGTACAAACGGGGGCAGCGTTCCTCAGCCCCAGCATTTT; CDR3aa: CASTNGGSVPQPQHF
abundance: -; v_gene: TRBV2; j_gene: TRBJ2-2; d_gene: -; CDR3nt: TGTGCCAGCATTCGGAACACCGGGGAGCTGTTTTTT; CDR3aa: CASIRNTGELFF
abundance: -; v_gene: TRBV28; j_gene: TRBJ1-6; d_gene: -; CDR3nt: TGTGCCAGCAGTGGGGGGGGTGCCTATAATTCACCCCTCCACTTT; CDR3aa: CASSGGGAYNSPLHF
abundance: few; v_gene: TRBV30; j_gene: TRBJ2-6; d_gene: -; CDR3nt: TGTGCCTGGACCGAAACAGGGCTAATCCGCTCTGGGGCCAACGTCCTGACTTTC; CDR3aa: CAWTETGLIRSGANVLTF
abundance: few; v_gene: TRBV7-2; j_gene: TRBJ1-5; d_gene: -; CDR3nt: TGTGCCAGCAGCTTCACAGAGAATCAGCCCCAGCATTTT; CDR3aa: CASSFTENQPQHF
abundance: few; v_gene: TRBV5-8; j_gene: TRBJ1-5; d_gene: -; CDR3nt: TGTGCCAGCAGCTTCTACCCTGGGGCAGCACTTAGCAATCAGCCCCAGCATTTT; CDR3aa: CASSFYPGAALSNQPQHF